This T cell receptor beta chain was retrieved from a study of blood T cell dynamics during melanoma immunotherapy. Looking at the study overall: First-line therapy was either pembrolizumab or nivolumab with ipilimumab for metastatic melanoma. Whole-study results and caveats: Unlike progressors, later disease-control patients had W3 repertoires gaining clonality or diversity.

Note on this clone: Its target is unknown.

Only in-frame clones appear in the TCRdb table, and some are missing; sequencing was by immunoSEQ multiplex PCR. Here the sample spans roughly 22,000 clones, around nine tenths being singletons. V was clipped by 7 bases and J by 8 bases, with 11 bases between them. The V gene's germline CDR1 is MDHEN and CDR2 SYDVKM. The CDR3 runs 11 residues. Time point denoted: pre-treatment baseline. Samples come from before therapy and from week 3 after the first blockade cycle. Response was assessed by RECIST 1.1 at 12 weeks, except a couple of rapid progressors. Here the sequenced sample was blood, taken from a patient treated with checkpoint blockade. The chain joins TRBV28 to TRBJ1-2, with D hard to call. The TCR was taken from a human donor with melanoma. Here the CDR3 DNA reads TGTGCCAGCAACCCCGGACGGGGCTACACCTTC. It specifies CASNPGRGYTF.